This record covers a single T cell receptor (beta chain). It lacks a known antigen. Just one base apart from a much larger clone, this may be a read error. A patient counted as having stable Graves' hyperthyroidism if no progression to ophthalmopathy occurred over 18 months of follow-up. Hyperthyroidism patients were newly diagnosed, with disease duration under 2 months, and aged 18 to 65 years. Any patient with an uncontrolled infection, another autoimmune disease, pregnancy or lactation was excluded. Diagnoses were established on the basis of clinical symptoms, serum thyroxine and TRAb, thyroid ultrasound, and orbital computed tomography. Total RNA was extracted using Trizol reagent, and RNA quality was assessed on an Agilent 2100 Bioanalyzer. This specimen belongs to a study of T cells in Graves' hyperthyroidism and ophthalmopathy (dated by TCRdb to the late 2010s). Concerning the study at large: To identify distinguishing TCR V-J signatures, a discovery cohort of 90 to 100 patients was used, comprising some 45 with Graves' ophthalmopathy and approximately 58 with stable Graves' hyperthyroidism. Whether ophthalmopathy could be predicted prospectively was tested in an independent validation cohort made up of 18 to 20 hyperthyroidism patients plus 17 patients who later progressed to ophthalmopathy. The 75 to 100 discovery patients were divided at random into training and test sets in a 7:3 ratio. In addition, the study compared T-cell repertoires in thyroid tissue and in blood from about 6 Graves' hyperthyroidism patients. After sampling, hyperthyroidism patients received methimazole starting at 30 mg daily, and ophthalmopathy patients received high-dose intravenous methylprednisolone. The paper reports TCR Vbeta CDR3 sequencing of approximately 140 peripheral blood samples: over 40 ophthalmopathy, approximately 74 hyperthyroidism and about 17 progressor patients.

The TCR beta CDR3 regions were amplified from RNA transcripts. The first round of RT-PCR for the TCR CDR3 was performed with the HTBI primer set and the Qiagen OneStep RT-PCR kit. A second multiplex PCR round built the libraries, followed by size selection and purification. Paired-end sequencing of the libraries was performed with 100 bp reads on an Illumina HiSeq2000. Per the source publication's procedure: SOAPnuke was used to process the raw data, removing reads that contained adapters or uncalled bases, had a mean Phred below 15, or lacked an exact match to the constant primer or identifier. COPE v1.2.5 was used to merge high-quality paired reads, and clonotypes were defined as unique nucleotide sequences. MiTCR v1.1 was used to align clonotypes to the IMGT TRBV, TRBD and TRBJ reference segments. The analysis was restricted to V-J combinations with a frequency above 0.0001, which together covered 99% to 99.2% of the repertoires. The TCS score was defined as the ratio of F50 (clonal expansion) to E x V (chaos), calculated using BLOSUM62-based TCRdist between CDR3 peptides within each V-J. Welch's t-statistics and random forest reduced approximately 520 V-J features to 13, which were used in a naive Bayes classifier (R e1071). Thyroid-blood repertoire similarity was quantified with the Morisita-Horn index. TCRdb cleaned the public reads at Q25 with fastp, built clones with MiXCR and kept in-frame beta chains. Rows matching on CDR3 protein sequence are summarized as one entry with the most common DNA and genes. The V and J calls follow TCRdb's processing rather than the paper's. This sample gives a few hundred thousand distinct CDR3 sequences in total; just over 45% of them show up just once. The ten top clones hold roughly 8.2% of the sample.

The paper's findings and limits, for the study overall: In validation, the model predicted progression to ophthalmopathy a median of about 6.8 months before onset, with around 70% sensitivity and nearly 75% specificity. Most expanded thyroid clonotypes (frequency above 0.001) were also detected in blood, suggesting blood repertoires may reflect thyroid immune responses. No statistical method was used to set the sample size in advance, and investigators knew the group allocation. A 13 V-J signature model separated ophthalmopathy from stable hyperthyroidism, with nearly 90% sensitivity and about 81% specificity in cross-validation and 80%/75% in testing.

Trimming takes 8 bases from V and 0 bases from J, and the germline ends sit 8 bases apart. The CDR3, from cysteine to phenylalanine, totals 12 residues. Left in the record is the CDR3 DNA by itself, 36 bases read in frame from the first base. CDR1 and CDR2 are read off the germline V gene as ENHRY and SYGVKD. The origin of this receptor is a young woman with Graves' hyperthyroidism. Sequences were obtained from peripheral blood or thyroid tissue (not recorded which). The chain couples TRBV10-3 to TRBJ2-7; the D gene is perhaps TRBD1, from 6 matching bases. The nucleotide sequence reads as follows: TGTGCCATCGGGGACATCTCCTACGAGCAGTACTTC. This gives the protein CAIGDISYEQYF.